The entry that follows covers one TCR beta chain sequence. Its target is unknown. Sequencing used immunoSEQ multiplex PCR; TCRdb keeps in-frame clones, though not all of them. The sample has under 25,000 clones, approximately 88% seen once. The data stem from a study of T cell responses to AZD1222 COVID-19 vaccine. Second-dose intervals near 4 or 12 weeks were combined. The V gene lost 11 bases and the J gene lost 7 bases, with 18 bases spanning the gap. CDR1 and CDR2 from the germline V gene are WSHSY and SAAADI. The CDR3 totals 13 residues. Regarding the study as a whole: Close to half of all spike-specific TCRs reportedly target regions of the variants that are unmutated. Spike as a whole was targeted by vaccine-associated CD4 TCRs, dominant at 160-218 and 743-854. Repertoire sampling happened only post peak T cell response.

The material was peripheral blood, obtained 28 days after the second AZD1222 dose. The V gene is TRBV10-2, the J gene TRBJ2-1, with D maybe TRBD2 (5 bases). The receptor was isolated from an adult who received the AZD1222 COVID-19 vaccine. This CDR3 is CAAREDYLNEQFF. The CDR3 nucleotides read TGCGCCGCGAGGGAAGACTATCTTAATGAGCAGTTCTTC.